What follows are 5 T cell receptor beta chains derived from one specimen sequenced in a study of technical replicates of blood from a few donors. Libraries were prepared by immunoSEQ multiplex PCR; TCRdb keeps only in-frame clonotypes and omits some of them. The data hold 74,000 or so clones, with around 90% observed a single time. The sequenced sample consisted of T cells isolated from PBMCs. The receptors stem from a human donor in good health.

The rearrangement links TRBV6-1 to TRBJ1-5; 7 nucleotides agree with TRBD1. CDR3 size: 15 residues. V shed 4 bases and J 4 bases; nucleotides not matched to a gene: 7. The germline V gene encodes CDR1 MNHNS and CDR2 SASEGT. The CDR3 DNA is TGTGCCAGCAGTGGTGACAGGGCCTTGAATCAGCCCCAGCATTTT. Protein sequence: CASSGDRALNQPQHF.

This clone was seen only a few times. CDR3 region: CASGLRELGTEAFF. In DNA form, the CDR3 reads TGTGCTAGTGGTTTGCGGGAGTTGGGCACTGAAGCTTTCTTT. This rearrangement joins TRBV12-5 to TRBJ1-1, with D unresolved. V lost 2 bases and J 4 bases, leaving 11 bases between the germline ends. The CDR3 has 14 residues. Germline V lookup: CDR1 LGHNT, CDR2 FRNRAP.

The chain couples TRBV5-6 to TRBJ2-7, with no clear D. CDR1 is SGHDT and CDR2 is YYEEEE in the germline V gene. The germline V and J ends were trimmed by 2 bases and 3 bases, with 3 bases remaining between them. The CDR3 sequence is 11 residues long. In DNA, the CDR3 is TGTGCCAGCAGCTTTCTCTACGAGCAGTACTTC. Amino acids: CASSFLYEQYF.

The genes are TRBV7-9 and TRBJ2-6; D is possibly TRBD1 (5 bases). This CDR3 region has 17 residues. Germline lookup yields CDR1 SEHNR and CDR2 FQNEAQ (reference sequence). The germline V and J ends were trimmed by 5 bases and 0 bases, with 14 bases remaining between them. The CDR3 DNA follows: TGTGCCAGCAGCAGAACAGGTCCCGACTCTGGGGCCAACGTCCTGACTTTC. Its protein product is CASSRTGPDSGANVLTF.

The CDR3 loop is CASSSAVSTREKVTQYF. The CDR3 nucleotides read TGTGCCAGCAGTTCCGCGGTCTCCACGAGGGAAAAGGTGACCCAGTACTTC. This chain joins TRBV28 and TRBJ2-5, with D possibly being TRBD2 (5 bases). Looked up from germline, CDR1 is MDHEN and CDR2 is SYDVKM. CDR3 size: 17 residues. V was shortened by 4 bases and J by 7 bases, with 25 bases between the two germline ends. Complete variable domain (other parts from reference TRBV28 and TRBJ2-5): DVKVTQSSRYLVKRTGEKVFLECVQDMDHENMFWYRQDPGLGLRLIYFSYDVKMKEKGDIPEGYSVSREKKERFSLILESASTNQTSMYLCASSSAVSTREKVTQYFGPGTRLLVL.